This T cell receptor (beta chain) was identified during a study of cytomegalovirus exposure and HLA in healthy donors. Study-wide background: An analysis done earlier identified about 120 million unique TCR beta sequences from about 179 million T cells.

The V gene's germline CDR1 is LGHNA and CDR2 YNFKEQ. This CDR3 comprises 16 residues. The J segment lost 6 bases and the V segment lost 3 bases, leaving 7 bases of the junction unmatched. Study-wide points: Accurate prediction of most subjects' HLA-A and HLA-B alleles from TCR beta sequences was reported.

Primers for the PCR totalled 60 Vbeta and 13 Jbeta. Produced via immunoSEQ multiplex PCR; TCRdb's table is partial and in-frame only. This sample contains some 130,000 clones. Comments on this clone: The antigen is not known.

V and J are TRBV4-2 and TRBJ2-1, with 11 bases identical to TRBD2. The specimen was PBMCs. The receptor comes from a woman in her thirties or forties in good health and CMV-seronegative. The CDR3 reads CASSHFSGGASNEQFF. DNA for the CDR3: TGTGCCAGCAGCCATTTTAGCGGGGGGGCCTCCAATGAGCAGTTCTTC.